These T cell receptor beta chains were read from a single sample in a study of cytomegalovirus exposure and HLA in healthy donors. Sequenced by immunoSEQ multiplex PCR; TCRdb stores in-frame clones only, minus some. The data contain 150,000 to 190,000 clones, around 72% of them seen just once; the ten biggest clones take up approximately 1.4%. Sequenced input: PBMCs. These receptors all come from a man in his late teens or twenties in good health and CMV-seronegative. The conserved cysteine and the conserved F or W are not part of the CDR3 here. Fields, in order: V gene, J gene, CDR3 length, CDR3 protein.

V gene: TRBV4-1
J gene: TRBJ1-1
CDR3 length: 18
CDR3 protein: ASSQDWGVGEGNVNTEAF

V gene: TRBV7-9
J gene: TRBJ2-1
CDR3 length: 13
CDR3 protein: ASSYRGSPYNEQF

V gene: TRBV28
J gene: TRBJ1-1
CDR3 length: 11
CDR3 protein: ASRDRGNTEAF

V gene: TRBV7-2
J gene: TRBJ1-5
CDR3 length: 12
CDR3 protein: ASSLSRVNQPQH

V gene: TRBV19
J gene: TRBJ2-7
CDR3 length: 14
CDR3 protein: ASSNYALAGFYEQY

V gene: TRBV7-8
J gene: TRBJ2-1
CDR3 length: 15
CDR3 protein: ASSLGLRGSSYNEQF

V gene: TRBV28
J gene: TRBJ1-2
CDR3 length: 13
CDR3 protein: ASSLTRGPSYGYT

V gene: TRBV25-1
J gene: TRBJ1-6
CDR3 length: 14
CDR3 protein: ASSEWGSSYNSPLH

V gene: TRBV6-1
J gene: TRBJ1-5
CDR3 length: 12
CDR3 protein: ASRKGRFNQPQH

V gene: TRBV7-6
J gene: TRBJ2-7
CDR3 length: 14
CDR3 protein: ASSHLGQGGKYEQY